These 10 T cell receptor beta chains came from one sample sequenced in a study of blood T cell repertoires in COVID-19. Generated by immunoSEQ multiplex PCR, the TCRdb table keeps only in-frame clones and is missing some. The table lists around 200,000 clones, 85% to 90% of them singletons. Material: peripheral blood. The receptors here all came from a man in his forties or fifties with acute or convalescent COVID-19.

In its sample, this clone was seen a few times. The V gene is TRBV25-1, the J gene TRBJ2-1; no firm D call. CDR3 length: 14 amino acids. CDR1 is MGHDK, CDR2 SYGVNS, per germline. Trimming left V 6 bases short and J 8 bases short, with 17 bases between. DNA for the CDR3: TGTGCCAGCAGCCCAACGCGAGCGAGCGATGAGCAGTTCTTC. This translates into CASSPTRASDEQFF.

This sequence joins TRBV7-3 and TRBJ2-2; unclear D gene. The CDR3 spans 13 residues. Looked up from germline, CDR1 is SGHTA and CDR2 is FQGTGA. Trimming pared 1 base from V and 6 bases from J, leaving 6 bases between. CDR3 sequence (DNA): TGTGCCAGCAGCTTAAATACGGCCGGGGAGCTGTTTTTT. Amino acids: CASSLNTAGELFF.

The rearrangement uses TRBV7-8 and TRBJ1-4, with 9 bases identical to TRBD1. V dropped 4 bases and J dropped 3; count of bases not matched to a gene: 6. This CDR3 contains 16 residues. Germline CDR1 is SGHVS and CDR2 is FQNEAQ. The CDR3 nucleotides read TGTGCCAGCAGCTCACAGGGGGCTCCGGCTAATGAAAAACTGTTTTTT. Its translation: CASSSQGAPANEKLFF.

CDR3 sequence (DNA): TGTGCCAGCTCACCACAGCAGGGAAACAATGAGCAGTTCTTC. Its protein is CASSPQQGNNEQFF. The chain uses TRBV18 and TRBJ2-1; weak D call: TRBD1 (5 bases). The length of the CDR3 is 14 residues. V was pared by 1 base and J by 5 bases, with 9 bases between. Germline lookup yields CDR1 KGHSH and CDR2 LQKENI.

In its sample, this clone was seen once. The rearrangement uses TRBV7-9 and TRBJ1-6, with TRBD1 matching 7 bases. Germline loops: CDR1 SEHNR, CDR2 FQNEAQ (reference sequence). This CDR3 contains 16 residues. The V and J ends lost 1 base and 4 bases, in that order; junction bases with no gene match: 4. CDR3 amino acids: CASSLDRGDYNSPLHF. The CDR3 coding sequence is TGTGCCAGCAGCTTAGACAGGGGAGATTATAATTCACCCCTCCACTTT.

This chain joins TRBV6-5 and TRBJ2-2; tentative D call: TRBD1 (6 bases). V was pared by 7 bases and J by 10 bases, with 22 bases between. Germline loops: CDR1 MNHEY, CDR2 SVGAGI. This CDR3 is 15 amino acids long. CDR3 in DNA: TGTGCCAGCATTTCCCAACACAGGGCCCTAGTGGAGCTGTTTTTT. As protein: CASISQHRALVELFF.

The chain links TRBV6-5 to TRBJ2-3; tentative D call: TRBD2 (7 bases). The CDR3 loop spans 15 amino acids. V lost 4 bases to trimming and J lost 4 bases, with 15 bases between them. From germline, CDR1 is MNHEY and CDR2 SVGAGI. CDR3 nucleotides: TGTGCCAGCAGTTGGTCGGGGGGCCAGGCAGATACGCAGTATTTT. It is translated as CASSWSGGQADTQYF.

This sequence joins TRBV9 and TRBJ2-2, with 7 bases matching TRBD2. The length of the CDR3 is 16 residues. CDR1 is SGDLS and CDR2 is YYNGEE in the germline V gene. V lost 4 bases, J lost 0 bases, and 6 bases stayed unmatched. The CDR3 DNA sequence: TGTGCCAGCAGCCCCCGGGGGGACTCGAACACCGGGGAGCTGTTTTTT. It yields the protein CASSPRGDSNTGELFF.

This clone was recorded once. The J gene is TRBJ2-4, the V gene TRBV9, with D perhaps TRBD1 (5 bases). Trimming cost V 4 bases and J 7 bases, with 12 bases left between them. The CDR3 length is 13 residues. CDR1 and CDR2 (germline): SGDLS, YYNGEE. CDR3: CASSFSGSNIQYF. CDR3 sequence (DNA): TGTGCCAGCAGCTTCTCAGGGTCGAACATTCAGTACTTC.

This rearrangement joins TRBV23-1 to TRBJ1-6; D not certain. TRBV23-1 is given ORF status, its function remaining uncertain. The CDR3 consists of 15 residues. Trimming left V 8 bases short and J 0 bases short, with 11 bases between. The CDR3 DNA reads as TGCGCCAGCGGTCTGGGCTACTCCTATAATTCACCCCTCCACTTT. Protein: CASGLGYSYNSPLHF.